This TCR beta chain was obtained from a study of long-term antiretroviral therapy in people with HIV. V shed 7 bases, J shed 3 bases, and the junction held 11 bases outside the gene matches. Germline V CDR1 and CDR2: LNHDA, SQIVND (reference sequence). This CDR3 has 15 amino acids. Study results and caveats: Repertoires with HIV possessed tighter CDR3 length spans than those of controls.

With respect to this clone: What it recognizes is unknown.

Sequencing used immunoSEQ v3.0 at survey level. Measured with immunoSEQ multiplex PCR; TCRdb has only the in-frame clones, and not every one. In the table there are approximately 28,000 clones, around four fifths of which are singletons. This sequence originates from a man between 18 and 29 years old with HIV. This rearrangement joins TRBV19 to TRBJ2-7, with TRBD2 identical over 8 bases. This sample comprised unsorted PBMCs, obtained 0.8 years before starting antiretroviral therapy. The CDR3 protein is CASTHTSGGIYEQYF. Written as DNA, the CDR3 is TGTGCCAGTACCCATACTAGCGGAGGGATCTACGAGCAGTACTTC.